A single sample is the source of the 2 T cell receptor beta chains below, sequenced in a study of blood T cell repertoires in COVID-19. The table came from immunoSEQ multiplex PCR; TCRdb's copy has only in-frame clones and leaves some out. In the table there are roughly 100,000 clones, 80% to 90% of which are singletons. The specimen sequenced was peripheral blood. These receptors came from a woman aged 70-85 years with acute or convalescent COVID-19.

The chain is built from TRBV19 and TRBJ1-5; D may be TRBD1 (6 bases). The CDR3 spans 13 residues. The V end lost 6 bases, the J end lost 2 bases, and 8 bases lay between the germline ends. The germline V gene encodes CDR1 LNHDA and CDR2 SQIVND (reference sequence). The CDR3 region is CASSRGGNQPQHF. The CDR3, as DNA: TGTGCCAGTAGCAGGGGCGGCAATCAGCCCCAGCATTTT.

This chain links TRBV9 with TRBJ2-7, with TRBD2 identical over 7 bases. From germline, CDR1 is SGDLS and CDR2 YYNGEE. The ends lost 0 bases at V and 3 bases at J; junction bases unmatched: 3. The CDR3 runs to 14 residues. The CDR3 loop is CASSVASGNYEQYF. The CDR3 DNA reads TGTGCCAGCAGCGTAGCTAGCGGAAACTACGAGCAGTACTTC.